This TCR beta chain is drawn from a study of blood T cells in healthy people across ages. With a J-beta primer mix and a sample-barcoded 5' primer, a second PCR ran about 6 to 11 cycles. TCRdb re-analysed the 5' RACE reads in MiXCR, keeping a single row per CDR3 protein. The table lists about 640,000 distinct CDR3 sequences, around three fifths of them singletons. The specimen sequenced was blood. The sequence was collected from a man aged 55 to 69 in good health.

Here the CDR3 DNA reads TGTGCCATCAGTGAGTCGGGGACAGGGGGAAGCTCCTATAATTCACCCCTCCACTTT. Residues: CAISESGTGGSSYNSPLHF. V is TRBV10-3 and J is TRBJ1-6; TRBD1 matches 11 bases. The CDR3 totals 19 residues. The germline gives CDR1 ENHRY, CDR2 SYGVKD. V was clipped by 0 bases and J by 0 bases; unmatched bases: 4.